This T cell receptor beta chain is drawn from a study of shared T cell receptors in the human thymus. Sequencing was performed with immunoSEQ multiplex PCR; in TCRdb, only in-frame clones are kept and a portion is missing. The sample consists of fewer than 700,000 clones, roughly 88% of them appearing once. Losses at the gene ends were 5 bases for V and 2 bases for J; bases not matched to a gene: 5. The CDR3 covers 17 residues. Germline V gene sequence: CDR1 SGHDT, CDR2 YYEEEE. These same data were also listed under a study on human thymus T cells. Turning to that study: Donation was from healthy Finnish infants who were having corrective surgery that addressed congenital heart defects.

The V gene is TRBV5-6, the J gene TRBJ2-3, with 16 positions matching TRBD2. The sample taken for sequencing was thymocytes. This receptor was obtained from a boy under three years old with a congenital heart defect. CDR3: CASSPGLAGGPTDTQYF. CDR3 nucleotide sequence: TGTGCCAGCAGTCCGGGACTAGCGGGAGGGCCCACAGATACGCAGTATTTT. Filled out from reference TRBV5-6 and TRBJ2-3, the complete variable domain reads DAGVTQSPTHLIKTRGQQVTLRCSPKSGHDTVSWYQQALGQGPQFIFQYYEEEERQRGNFPDRFSGHQFPNYSSELNVNALLLGDSALYLCASSPGLAGGPTDTQYFGPGTRLTVL.